Reported below is one T cell receptor (beta chain). Its antigen specificity is not known. No base quality values were provided; no much bigger clone lies one nucleotide off. These data come from a study of technical replicates of blood from several donors (dated by TCRdb to 2015 to 2018). Library preparation used the immunoSEQ multiplex PCR assay. In TCRdb, the immuneACCESS table is reduced to in-frame sequences with V and J assigned. These tables do not hold every clone; where another copy was compared, an unresolved V gene accounts for under half, and the others remain unexplained. Here the sample has 60,000 to 75,000 clones; 95% to 98% occur a single time. 0.25% to 0.3% of the sample is taken by the ten largest. The CDR3 spans 15 residues, from the cysteine through the phenylalanine. CDR3 DNA only is kept here, 45 bases in frame from base 1. According to the germline V gene, CDR1 reads MDHEN and CDR2 reads SYDVKM. Unmatched junction bases come to 11, with V trimmed by 6 bases and J by 3 bases.

The receptor was derived from a human donor in good health. The sample was T cells isolated from PBMCs. The chain employs TRBV28 and TRBJ2-7; TRBD1 lines up with 7 middle nucleotides. The DNA is TGTGCCAGCAGCCAAACAGGGGCTGCTATCTACGAGCAGTACTTC. Its translation reads: CASSQTGAAIYEQYF.